The 9 T cell receptor beta chains below were found in one sample sequenced in a study of cytomegalovirus exposure and HLA in healthy donors. A multiplex PCR was run with 60 Vbeta primers and 13 Jbeta primers. Profiled with immunoSEQ multiplex PCR; TCRdb holds only in-frame clones, not every one. The data hold roughly 140,000 clones, with roughly 75% observed a single time. Sample: PBMCs. These receptors were taken from a man aged 25 to 40 in good health and CMV-seronegative.

This clone was picked up one time. The J gene is TRBJ2-5, the V gene TRBV9; no reliable D call. With the DNA end fitting TRBJ2-7 better, the J assignment may be wrong. Per germline, CDR1 SGDLS and CDR2 YYNGEE. CDR3 length: 13 amino acids. CDR3 residues: CASSVSPYYEQYF. The CDR3 DNA reads TGTGCCAGCAGCGTTAGTCCCTACTACGAGCAGTACTTC.

This chain joins TRBV7-8 and TRBJ2-7, with 8 positions matching TRBD2. Germline V gene lookup returns CDR1 SGHVS and CDR2 FQNEAQ. V gave up 7 bases and J gave up 4 bases; unmatched junction bases: 9. This CDR3 is built from 14 residues. CDR3 DNA sequence: TGTGCCAGCACCCCGGGGGGGGAGCGGTACGAGCAGTACTTC. The encoded protein is CASTPGGERYEQYF.

This sequence joins TRBV7-9 and TRBJ2-7; 8 bases are a match to TRBD1. The CDR3 length is 14 residues. The V and J ends lost 8 bases and 5 bases, in that order; junction bases with no gene match: 11. Germline assignment: CDR1 SEHNR and CDR2 FQNEAQ (reference sequence). In nucleotides, the CDR3 is TGTGCCAGCCATGGACAGGGCATGTTCCACGAGCAGTACTTC. As protein: CASHGQGMFHEQYF.

V is TRBV7-9 and J is TRBJ2-1; the match to TRBD2 covers 10 bases. CDR1 and CDR2 (germline): SEHNR, FQNEAQ (reference sequence). This CDR3 comprises 17 residues. Trimming removed 4 bases from V and 4 bases from J; junction bases left unmatched: 10. The CDR3 loop reads CASSSGPGTSAYNEQFF. The CDR3 DNA reads TGTGCCAGCAGCTCCGGACCCGGGACTAGCGCTTACAATGAGCAGTTCTTC.

The chain couples TRBV4-1 to TRBJ2-7; tentative D call: TRBD2 (5 bases). Per the germline V gene, CDR1 is MGHRA and CDR2 is YSYEKL. The ends were cut back, 1 base at V and 3 bases at J, with 25 bases in the middle. The CDR3 runs 19 residues. The CDR3, as DNA: TGCGCCAGCAGCCAAGGGGCCCGGGGAAATCCTAACCCCTACTACGAGCAGTACTTC. Its protein is CASSQGARGNPNPYYEQYF.

This clone was picked up many times. The chain recombines TRBV2 with TRBJ1-4; no clear D gene. From germline, CDR1 is SNHLY and CDR2 FYNNEI. This CDR3 region has 12 residues. Trimming removed 6 bases from V and 5 bases from J, with 7 bases in between. The CDR3 DNA is TGTGCCAGCAGGGAGCACAATGAAAAACTGTTTTTT. The encoded protein is CASREHNEKLFF.

This clone appeared once. The chain joins TRBV18 to TRBJ2-1, with D possibly being TRBD2 (6 bases). Germline V gene data show CDR1 as KGHSH and CDR2 as LQKENI. Trimming took off 1 base at V and 6 bases at J, with 16 bases between the two ends. This CDR3 contains 16 residues. The CDR3 bases are TGTGCCAGCTCACCACTCCGGGGGTCCATTGTCAATGAGCAGTTCTTC. Its translation: CASSPLRGSIVNEQFF.

In DNA, the CDR3 is TGCGCCAGCAATCCGGGACAGATTTTGAACACTGAAGCTTTCTTT. Amino acid sequence: CASNPGQILNTEAFF. The V and J genes are TRBV5-1 and TRBJ1-1; 7 nucleotides agree with TRBD1. This CDR3 region has 15 residues. With 6 bases clipped from V and 0 bases from J, the junction kept 8 bases outside the gene matches. Looked up from germline, CDR1 is SGHRS and CDR2 is YFSETQ.

The chain joins TRBV29-1 to TRBJ1-1; D is unclear. CDR1 SQVTM and CDR2 ANQGSEA come from the germline V gene. The CDR3 runs to 13 residues. The V end lost 0 bases, the J end lost 4 bases, and 9 bases lay between the germline ends. The CDR3 DNA reads as TGCAGCGTTGAAGAGACACTAGGCACTGAAGCTTTCTTT. Encoded protein: CSVEETLGTEAFF.